The 2 T cell receptor beta chains presented below share a single source sample, sequenced in a study of identical twins. A single record per CDR3 protein comes from TCRdb applying MiXCR to the 5' RACE reads. This table has 750,000 to 950,000 distinct CDR3 sequences, around 12% appearing once. These data also formed part of another study, on yellow fever vaccine responses in identical twins.

The sample taken for sequencing was PBMCs. The receptors derive from a woman under 30 in good health.

This clonotype was found many times. The rearrangement uses TRBV7-9 and TRBJ1-4, with a tentative D call TRBD1 (5 bases). The CDR3 consists of 17 residues. In germline, CDR1 is SEHNR, CDR2 FQNEAQ (reference sequence). Trimming removed 1 base at V and 4 bases at J, with 16 bases between. In DNA form, the CDR3 reads TGTGCCAGCAGCTTAGTCGACATCCGGGACGTTAATGAAAAACTGTTTTTT. As protein: CASSLVDIRDVNEKLFF.

This chain joins TRBV27 and TRBJ2-4, with a possible D match to TRBD2 (5 bases). This CDR3 is built from 14 residues. Trimming removed 5 bases from V and 6 bases from J, with 14 bases in between. Germline loops: CDR1 MNHEY, CDR2 SMNVEV (reference sequence). CDR3 DNA: TGTGCCAGCAGTCCCGGGGTTAACTTAAACATTCAGTACTTC. This translates into CASSPGVNLNIQYF.